Following are 20 T cell receptor beta chains from one sample sequenced in a study of T-cell reconstitution after alpha-beta-depleted transplantation in children. As it was prepared, the TCRbeta library received unique molecular identifiers. TCRdb re-called the PCR reads with MiXCR, one entry per CDR3 protein. The profile covers about 400,000 distinct CDR3 sequences, with roughly 22% appearing a single time and approximately 3.8% taken by the ten largest. The input for sequencing was PBMCs from the stem cell graft donor, taken from the stem cell graft. The receptors here all came from a human donor who donated a stem cell graft to a child with acute myeloid leukemia.

This sequence joins TRBV5-1 and TRBJ1-2; 7 bases line up with TRBD1. This CDR3 is 13 amino acids long. The V and J ends lost 1 base and 5 bases, in that order; junction bases with no gene match: 2. CDR1 is SGHRS, CDR2 YFSETQ, per germline. This chain's CDR3 is CASSLKQGYGYTF. CDR3 in DNA: TGCGCCAGCAGCTTGAAACAGGGGTATGGCTACACCTTC. Complete variable domain (other parts from reference TRBV5-1 and TRBJ1-2): KAGVTQTPRYLIKTRGQQVTLSCSPISGHRSVSWYQQTPGQGLQFLFEYFSETQRNKGNFPGRFSGRQFSNSRSEMNVSTLELGDSALYLCASSLKQGYGYTFGSGTRLTVV.

This clonotype was seen more than once but under ten times. This sequence joins TRBV12-3 or TRBV12-4 and TRBJ2-7; no firm D call. The CDR3 spans 14 residues. V was trimmed by 2 bases and J by 3 bases, leaving 11 bases between them. The CDR3 DNA follows: TGTGCCAGCAGTTTAACCAGGACCCACTACGAGCAGTACTTC. Amino acids: CASSLTRTHYEQYF.

A few counts support this clonotype. The V and J genes are TRBV7-8 and TRBJ2-7; no reliable D call. Germline V CDR1 and CDR2: SGHVS, FQNEAQ. The CDR3 has 14 residues. The V and J ends lost 1 base and 5 bases respectively, with 12 bases between them. The CDR3 protein is CASSLGKTSDEQYF. The CDR3 DNA reads TGTGCCAGCAGCTTAGGGAAAACGAGCGACGAGCAGTACTTC.

This sequence joins TRBV5-6 and TRBJ2-5; the D gene is possibly TRBD2 (5 bases). Per the germline V gene, CDR1 is SGHDT and CDR2 is YYEEEE. V was pared by 0 bases and J by 5 bases, with 8 bases between. The CDR3 is 13 amino acids. The CDR3 DNA is TGTGCCAGCAGCTTGGTCGCGGGTGAGACCCAGTACTTC. Translation gives CASSLVAGETQYF.

The chain uses TRBV20-1 and TRBJ2-1; TRBD2 agrees at 12 bases. V lost 6 bases to trimming and J lost 4 bases; unmatched junction nucleotides: 4. CDR1 and CDR2 from the germline V gene are DFQATT and SNEGSKA (reference sequence). This CDR3 has 14 amino acids. CDR3 in DNA: TGCAGTGCAACGGGACTAGCGGGTTACAATGAGCAGTTCTTC. Protein: CSATGLAGYNEQFF.

The rearrangement uses TRBV4-1 and TRBJ1-2; D is perhaps TRBD1 (6 bases). Germline V gene data show CDR1 as MGHRA and CDR2 as YSYEKL. Trimming left V 0 bases short and J 7 bases short, with 15 bases between. The CDR3 sequence is 15 residues long. The CDR3 nucleotides read TGCGCCAGCAGCCAAGACGCGACAGGTGGTGTTGGCTACACCTTC. It encodes CASSQDATGGVGYTF.

This clonotype was observed a few times. This sequence joins TRBV29-1 and TRBJ2-5; a weak D match, TRBD2 (6 bases). Trimming took off 0 bases at V and 4 bases at J, with 12 bases between the two ends. The germline V gene encodes CDR1 SQVTM and CDR2 ANQGSEA. The CDR3 consists of 14 residues. As DNA, the CDR3 is TGCAGCGTTGAAGAAGCAGGAGGGAGAGAGACCCAGTACTTC. Residues: CSVEEAGGRETQYF.

The chain links TRBV7-2 to TRBJ1-3; D unresolved. CDR3 length: 17 amino acids. Per germline, CDR1 SGHTA and CDR2 FQGNSA. The V and J ends lost 0 bases and 4 bases respectively, with 16 bases between them. CDR3 sequence (DNA): TGTGCCAGCAGCTTAGCGCTTCGAGGGCCGGGAGGAAACACCATATATTTT. Its translation is CASSLALRGPGGNTIYF.

This clonotype was detected only a few times. The chain is built from TRBV9 and TRBJ2-7, with 9 bases that match TRBD2. This CDR3 comprises 15 residues. The V and J ends lost 3 bases and 4 bases, in that order; junction bases with no gene match: 8. Germline CDR1 is SGDLS and CDR2 is YYNGEE. The CDR3 loop reads CASSARLADPYEQYF. For the CDR3, the DNA is TGTGCCAGCAGCGCCCGACTAGCGGATCCTTACGAGCAGTACTTC.

The rearrangement links TRBV7-3 to TRBJ2-4, with TRBD1 identical over 7 bases. The CDR3 is 13 residues long. V lost 5 bases, J lost 7 bases, and 5 bases stayed unmatched. CDR1 and CDR2 from the germline V gene are SGHTA and FQGTGA. The DNA of the CDR3 is TGTGCCAGCAGCACGGACAGGCGGAACATTCAGTACTTC. Residues: CASSTDRRNIQYF.

This clonotype was seen more than once but under ten times. V gene TRBV4-2 combines with J gene TRBJ2-1, with TRBD2 identical over 7 bases. V lost 0 bases to trimming and J lost 12 bases; unmatched junction nucleotides: 11. CDR1 is LGHNA and CDR2 is YNFKEQ in the germline V gene. The CDR3 has 15 residues. The CDR3 region has the DNA TGTGCCAGCAGCCAAGAGACTAGCTGGGACCCCGTGCAGTTCTTC. Its translation is CASSQETSWDPVQFF.

This clonotype occurred many times. The J gene is TRBJ2-3, the V gene TRBV9; 7 bases map to TRBD2. The CDR3 has 16 amino acids. The ends lost 0 bases at V and 2 bases at J; junction bases unmatched: 6. CDR1 and CDR2 (germline): SGDLS, YYNGEE. The CDR3 spells CASSVVALAVTDTQYF. CDR3 DNA: TGTGCCAGCAGCGTAGTGGCCCTAGCGGTCACAGATACGCAGTATTTT.

This clonotype showed up many times. The rearrangement links TRBV2 to TRBJ1-1, with D perhaps TRBD1 (6 bases). In germline, CDR1 is SNHLY, CDR2 FYNNEI. This CDR3 spans 16 amino acids. Trimming stripped 6 bases from V and 0 bases from J, with 17 bases between. DNA of the CDR3: TGTGCCAGCAGCCCGCGGCAGGGGTACTTGAACACTGAAGCTTTCTTT. It translates to CASSPRQGYLNTEAFF.

This CDR3 reads CATSDKTGGWTGELFF. The CDR3 DNA sequence: TGTGCCACCAGTGACAAGACAGGGGGCTGGACCGGGGAGCTGTTTTTT. The chain joins TRBV24-1 to TRBJ2-2, with 10 bases fitting TRBD1. V lost 4 bases and J lost 5; bases outside the gene matches: 6. CDR1 KGHDR and CDR2 SFDVKD come from the germline V gene. The CDR3 sequence is 16 residues long.

The chain carries TRBV20-1 and TRBJ2-3; no reliable D call. Trimming left V 6 bases short and J 2 bases short, with 12 bases between. The germline V gene encodes CDR1 DFQATT and CDR2 SNEGSKA (reference sequence). The CDR3 is made up of 13 amino acids. CDR3 sequence: CSADSGLTDTQYF. As DNA, the CDR3 is TGCAGTGCCGACTCGGGCCTCACAGATACGCAGTATTTT.

The gene calls are TRBV20-1 and TRBJ2-7, with TRBD2 matching over 14 bases. V lost 5 bases, J lost 3 bases, and 3 bases stayed unmatched. Germline CDR1 is DFQATT and CDR2 is SNEGSKA (reference sequence). The CDR3 contains 14 residues. The chain's CDR3 is CSAGLAGGDYEQYF. The CDR3 region has the DNA TGCAGTGCTGGACTAGCGGGAGGCGACTACGAGCAGTACTTC.

This clonotype occurred many times. This rearrangement joins TRBV29-1 to TRBJ2-7; tentatively, D is TRBD1 (5 bases). Germline CDR1 SQVTM, CDR2 ANQGSEA. The CDR3 loop spans 12 amino acids. Trimming removed 4 bases at V and 4 bases at J, with 11 bases between. DNA of the CDR3: TGCAGCGTTGTAACAGGAAAGTACGAGCAGTACTTC. This sequence encodes CSVVTGKYEQYF.

This clonotype was picked up many times. The chain combines TRBV10-3 with TRBJ2-5; D not resolved. Deletions cut 3 bases from V and 1 base from J, with 6 bases between. CDR3 length: 13 amino acids. Germline V lookup: CDR1 ENHRY, CDR2 SYGVKD. CDR3 protein: CAISDTAQETQYF. CDR3 in DNA: TGTGCCATCAGTGACACTGCCCAAGAGACCCAGTACTTC.

V and J are TRBV25-1 and TRBJ2-7; 7 nucleotides match TRBD1. The germline CDR1 and CDR2 sequences are MGHDK and SYGVNS. V lost 4 bases to trimming and J lost 5 bases; unmatched junction nucleotides: 8. The CDR3 is 14 residues long. The CDR3 region has the DNA TGTGCCAGCAGTGTCCGACAGGGTTCCCACGAGCAGTACTTC. Its translation is CASSVRQGSHEQYF.

This sequence joins TRBV20-1 and TRBJ2-4, with TRBD1 identical over 11 bases. CDR3 length: 14 amino acids. V gave up 6 bases and J gave up 7 bases; unmatched junction bases: 8. Germline CDR1 and CDR2: DFQATT and SNEGSKA (reference sequence). The CDR3 sequence is CSAQRDRGINIQYF. Written as DNA, the CDR3 is TGCAGTGCCCAGAGGGACAGGGGGATCAACATTCAGTACTTC.